The 19 T cell receptor beta chains given below trace back to one sample, sequenced in a study of radiotherapy plus CTLA-4 blockade in lung cancer. TCRdb keeps only in-frame clones here, not all; method: immunoSEQ multiplex PCR. The sample includes about 62,000 clones, approximately 80% of them seen just once. The material was peripheral blood, obtained from a patient treated with radiotherapy plus ipilimumab. These receptor sequences come from a human donor with non-small cell lung cancer who had a complete response to radiotherapy plus ipilimumab.

This clone was detected only once. The chain couples TRBV27 to TRBJ1-2; 7 bases match TRBD1. The CDR3 has 14 amino acids. V was clipped by 3 bases and J by 5 bases; unmatched bases: 6. Germline loops: CDR1 MNHEY, CDR2 SMNVEV (reference sequence). The CDR3 here is CASSLAGTEYGYTF. The CDR3 DNA sequence: TGTGCCAGCAGTTTGGCCGGGACAGAGTATGGCTACACCTTC.

The chain joins TRBV7-2 to TRBJ1-2, with D tentatively TRBD1 (6 bases). The CDR3 is 15 amino acids. Germline-derived CDR1 and CDR2 are SGHTA and FQGNSA. Deletions cut 8 bases from V and 5 bases from J, with 21 bases between. The CDR3: CASGNRGGALYGYTF. The DNA of the CDR3 is TGTGCCAGCGGAAACCGTGGGGGGGCTCTTTATGGCTACACCTTC. Drawing the rest from reference TRBV7-2 and TRBJ1-2, the complete variable domain is GAGVSQSPSNKVTEKGKDVELRCDPISGHTALYWYRQSLGQGLEFLIYFQGNSAPDKSGLPSDRFSAERTGGSVSTLTIQRTQQEDSAVYLCASGNRGGALYGYTFGSGTRLTVV.

This rearrangement joins TRBV28 to TRBJ1-1; 7 bases agree with TRBD1. The CDR3 consists of 16 residues. Losses at the gene ends were 5 bases for V and 2 bases for J; bases not matched to a gene: 11. Germline loops: CDR1 MDHEN, CDR2 SYDVKM. The CDR3 bases are TGTGCCAGCAGTCGACGGGACAGACGACCTAACACTGAAGCTTTCTTT. Residues: CASSRRDRRPNTEAFF.

J is TRBJ1-6 and V is TRBV5-4; D might be TRBD1 (5 bases). The germline V and J ends were trimmed by 2 bases and 5 bases, with 8 bases remaining between them. From germline, CDR1 is SGHNT and CDR2 YYREEE (reference sequence). There are 14 residues in the CDR3. The DNA of the CDR3 is TGTGCCAGCAGCTTTCAGGGTAATAATTCACCCCTCCACTTT. Its translation is CASSFQGNNSPLHF.

The rearrangement uses TRBV7-9 and TRBJ2-4; TRBD2 is a possible D gene (5 bases). V gave up 5 bases and J gave up 2 bases, with 7 bases separating them. The germline CDR1 and CDR2 sequences are SEHNR and FQNEAQ (reference sequence). The CDR3 contains 13 residues. The CDR3 here is CASSPGTKNIQYF. As DNA, the CDR3 is TGTGCCAGCAGCCCCGGGACCAAAAACATTCAGTACTTC.

This chain connects TRBV5-6 to TRBJ1-2; 7 bases match TRBD1. Germline assignment: CDR1 SGHDT and CDR2 YYEEEE. The CDR3 loop spans 16 amino acids. V trimming: 0 bases; J trimming: 0 bases; junction bases outside the gene matches: 5. The CDR3 spells CASSLVGGRANYGYTF. The CDR3 DNA is TGTGCCAGCAGCTTGGTAGGGGGCCGAGCTAACTATGGCTACACCTTC. Supplemented by reference TRBV5-6 and TRBJ1-2, the full variable domain reads DAGVTQSPTHLIKTRGQQVTLRCSPKSGHDTVSWYQQALGQGPQFIFQYYEEEERQRGNFPDRFSGHQFPNYSSELNVNALLLGDSALYLCASSLVGGRANYGYTFGSGTRLTVV.

This clone was counted between two and nine times. This sequence joins TRBV19 and TRBJ1-1; D is undetermined. Germline CDR1 is LNHDA and CDR2 is SQIVND (reference sequence). Trimming left V 4 bases short and J 1 base short, with 10 bases between. The length of the CDR3 is 14 residues. The CDR3 region has the DNA TGTGCCAGTAGTAATTCGGCAGGGAACACTGAAGCTTTCTTT. Protein product: CASSNSAGNTEAFF.

This clone was recorded once. The chain links TRBV11-3 to TRBJ2-5; D gene ambiguous. With 1 base removed from V and 1 base from J, the gap between germline ends came to 10 bases. CDR3 length: 15 amino acids. Germline assignment: CDR1 SGHNT and CDR2 YENEEA. The DNA for the CDR3 is TGTGCCAGCAGCTTAGCTGTGGGGTTCCAAGAGACCCAGTACTTC. Encoded protein: CASSLAVGFQETQYF. Complete variable domain (other parts from reference TRBV11-3 and TRBJ2-5): EAGVVQSPRYKIIEKKQPVAFWCNPISGHNTLYWYLQNLGQGPELLIRYENEEAVDDSQLPKDRFSAERLKGVDSTLKIQPAELGDSAVYLCASSLAVGFQETQYFGPGTRLLVL.

This chain connects TRBV7-9 to TRBJ1-3, with TRBD1 identical over 7 bases. The length of the CDR3 is 17 residues. From germline, CDR1 is SEHNR and CDR2 FQNEAQ (reference sequence). The J segment lost 0 bases and the V segment lost 1 base, leaving 6 bases of the junction unmatched. This CDR3 reads CASSLGGQANSGNTIYF. The CDR3 DNA reads as TGTGCCAGCAGCTTAGGTGGACAGGCGAACTCTGGAAACACCATATATTTT.

J is TRBJ2-7 and V is TRBV9; 9 bases fit TRBD2. The CDR3 contains 14 residues. V lost 2 bases and J lost 3; bases outside the gene matches: 3. The germline V gene has CDR1 SGDLS and CDR2 YYNGEE. The CDR3 DNA sequence: TGTGCCAGCAGCGTCTCGACTAGCGGCTACGAGCAGTACTTC. Amino acids: CASSVSTSGYEQYF.

This clone was recorded once. J is TRBJ2-7 and V is TRBV9; 7 nucleotides agree with TRBD1. This CDR3 comprises 18 residues. V shed 0 bases, J shed 0 bases, and the junction held 12 bases outside the gene matches. Per germline, CDR1 SGDLS and CDR2 YYNGEE. Here the CDR3 reads CASSVVKRRDSFSYEQYF. The CDR3 DNA follows: TGTGCCAGCAGCGTAGTAAAAAGAAGGGACAGCTTCTCCTACGAGCAGTACTTC.

The chain links TRBV9 to TRBJ2-3; 11 nucleotides align to TRBD2. The CDR3 consists of 18 residues. The ends lost 0 bases at V and 5 bases at J; junction bases unmatched: 11. From germline, CDR1 is SGDLS and CDR2 YYNGEE. This CDR3 reads CASSVGGRLAGGEDTQYF. The CDR3 coding sequence is TGTGCCAGCAGCGTAGGGGGGAGGCTAGCGGGAGGAGAAGATACGCAGTATTTT.

This sequence joins TRBV7-2 and TRBJ2-4; D possibly matches TRBD1 or TRBD2 (6 bases each). The CDR3 loop spans 19 amino acids. The germline CDR1 and CDR2 sequences are SGHTA and FQGNSA. The V and J ends lost 1 base and 0 bases respectively, with 19 bases between them. The CDR3 spells CASSLDGGPWEVAKNIQYF. CDR3 bases: TGTGCCAGCAGCTTAGATGGGGGGCCCTGGGAGGTAGCCAAAAACATTCAGTACTTC. The full variable domain, completed using reference TRBV7-2 and TRBJ2-4, is GAGVSQSPSNKVTEKGKDVELRCDPISGHTALYWYRQSLGQGLEFLIYFQGNSAPDKSGLPSDRFSAERTGGSVSTLTIQRTQQEDSAVYLCASSLDGGPWEVAKNIQYFGAGTRLSVL.

A word on this clone: At one boundary the junction diverges from the germline segment, which might be a read error. V usage is TRBV11-2 and J usage is TRBJ2-4; 7 bases match TRBD2. CDR3 length equals 17 residues. Germline V gene lookup returns CDR1 SGHAT and CDR2 FQNNGV. This CDR3 is CASILTGRERSKNIQYF. The CDR3 DNA is TGTGCCAGCATCTTAACTGGGCGGGAGAGGAGCAAAAACATTCAGTACTTC.

The chain uses TRBV4-1 and TRBJ2-1; the match to TRBD1 covers 7 bases. Germline trimming cut 2 bases from V and 10 bases from J; bases unmatched to any gene: 8. Germline V gene sequence: CDR1 MGHRA, CDR2 YSYEKL. This CDR3 has 14 amino acids. The CDR3 nucleotides are TGCGCCAGCAGCCAACCTCACAGGGGTAGGGAGCAGTTCTTC. The encoded protein is CASSQPHRGREQFF.

V usage is TRBV27 and J usage is TRBJ2-5, with 8 bases lining up with TRBD2. The CDR3 has 15 amino acids. Germline-derived CDR1 and CDR2 are MNHEY and SMNVEV (reference sequence). Trimming cost V 7 bases and J 2 bases; bases outside gene matches: 9. In DNA, the CDR3 is TGTGCCAGCACAAGGGCGGGGGGCGGTCAAGAGACCCAGTACTTC. It specifies CASTRAGGGQETQYF.

The chain couples TRBV5-8 to TRBJ2-3; the match to TRBD2 covers 9 bases. From germline, CDR1 is SGHTS and CDR2 YDEGEE. Trimming at V came to 2 bases and at J to 1 base, leaving 2 bases not matched to a gene. The CDR3 sequence is 15 residues long. CDR3 in amino acids: CASSFQRGGTDTQYF. In nucleotides, the CDR3 is TGTGCCAGCAGCTTTCAGCGGGGGGGCACAGATACGCAGTATTTT.

The chain links TRBV30 to TRBJ2-1; D may be TRBD1 or TRBD2 (5 bases each). V was clipped by 0 bases and J by 1 base, with 13 bases between them. The CDR3 consists of 16 residues. The germline V gene encodes CDR1 GTSNPN and CDR2 SVGIG (reference sequence). The chain's CDR3 is CAWSVGPDFSYNEQFF. CDR3 nucleotides: TGTGCCTGGAGTGTGGGGCCGGACTTTTCCTACAATGAGCAGTTCTTC.

This sequence joins TRBV15 and TRBJ2-1; TRBD2 aligns across 8 bases. The CDR3 extends over 22 amino acids. With 6 bases clipped from V and 0 bases from J, the junction kept 25 bases outside the gene matches. The germline V gene encodes CDR1 LNHNV and CDR2 YYDKDF (reference sequence). The CDR3 DNA sequence: TGTGCCACCAGAACTGGAAGATTAGCGGGGCCCTTCGCCTCCCCCTCCTACAATGAGCAGTTCTTC. It encodes CATRTGRLAGPFASPSYNEQFF.